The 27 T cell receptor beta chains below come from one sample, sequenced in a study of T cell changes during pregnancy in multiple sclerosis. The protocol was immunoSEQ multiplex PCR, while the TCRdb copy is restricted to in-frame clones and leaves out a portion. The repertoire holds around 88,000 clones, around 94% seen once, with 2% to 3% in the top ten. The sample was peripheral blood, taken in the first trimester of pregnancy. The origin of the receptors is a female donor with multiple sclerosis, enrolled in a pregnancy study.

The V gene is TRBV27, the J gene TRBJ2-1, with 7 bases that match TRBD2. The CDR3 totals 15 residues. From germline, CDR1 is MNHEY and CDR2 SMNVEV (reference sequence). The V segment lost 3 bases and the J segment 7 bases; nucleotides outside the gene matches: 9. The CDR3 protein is CASSFLGSGNNEQFF. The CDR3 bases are TGTGCCAGCAGTTTTCTAGGGAGCGGGAATAATGAGCAGTTCTTC.

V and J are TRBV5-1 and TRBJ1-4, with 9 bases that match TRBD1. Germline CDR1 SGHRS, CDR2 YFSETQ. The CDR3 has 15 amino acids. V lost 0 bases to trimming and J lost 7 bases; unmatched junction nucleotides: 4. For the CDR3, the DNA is TGCGCCAGCAGCTTGGACAGGGGGCTAGGTGAAAAACTGTTTTTT. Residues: CASSLDRGLGEKLFF.

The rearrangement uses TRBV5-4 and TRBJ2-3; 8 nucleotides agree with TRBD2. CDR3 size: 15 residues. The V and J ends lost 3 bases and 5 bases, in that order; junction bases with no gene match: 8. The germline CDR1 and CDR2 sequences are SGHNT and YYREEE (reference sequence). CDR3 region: CASSWGLGGGDTQYF. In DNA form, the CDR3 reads TGTGCCAGCAGCTGGGGACTAGGCGGAGGAGATACGCAGTATTTT.

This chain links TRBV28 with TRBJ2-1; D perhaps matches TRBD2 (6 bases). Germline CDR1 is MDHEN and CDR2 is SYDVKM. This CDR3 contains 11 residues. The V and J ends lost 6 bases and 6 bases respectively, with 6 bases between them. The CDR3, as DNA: TGTGCCAGCAGGACTAGCAATGAGCAGTTCTTC. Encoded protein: CASRTSNEQFF.

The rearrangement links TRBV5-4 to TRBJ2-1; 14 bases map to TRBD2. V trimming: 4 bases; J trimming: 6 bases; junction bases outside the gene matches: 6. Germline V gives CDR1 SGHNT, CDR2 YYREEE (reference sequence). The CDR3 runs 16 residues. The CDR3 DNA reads TGTGCCAGCAGCCCAGCGGGACTAGCGGGAGCCAATGAGCAGTTCTTC. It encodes CASSPAGLAGANEQFF.

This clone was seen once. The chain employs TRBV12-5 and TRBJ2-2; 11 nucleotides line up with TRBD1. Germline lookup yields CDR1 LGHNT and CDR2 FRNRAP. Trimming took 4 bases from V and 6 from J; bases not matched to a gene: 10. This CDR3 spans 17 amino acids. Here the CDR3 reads CASGSRTGGHGAGELFF. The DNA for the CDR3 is TGTGCTAGTGGTTCTCGGACAGGGGGCCACGGGGCCGGGGAGCTGTTTTTT.

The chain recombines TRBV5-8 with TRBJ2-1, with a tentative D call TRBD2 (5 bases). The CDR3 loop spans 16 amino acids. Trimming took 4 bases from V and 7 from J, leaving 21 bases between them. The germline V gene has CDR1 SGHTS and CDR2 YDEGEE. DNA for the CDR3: TGTGCCAGCAGCCCCAACTTCTGGGAGTTCGGTAATGAGCAGTTCTTC. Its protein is CASSPNFWEFGNEQFF.

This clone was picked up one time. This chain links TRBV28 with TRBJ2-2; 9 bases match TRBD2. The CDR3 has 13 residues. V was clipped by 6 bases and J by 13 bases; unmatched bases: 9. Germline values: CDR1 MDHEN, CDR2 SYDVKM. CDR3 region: CASSPIAGVRLFF. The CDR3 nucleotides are TGTGCCAGCAGCCCTATAGCGGGAGTACGGCTGTTTTTT.

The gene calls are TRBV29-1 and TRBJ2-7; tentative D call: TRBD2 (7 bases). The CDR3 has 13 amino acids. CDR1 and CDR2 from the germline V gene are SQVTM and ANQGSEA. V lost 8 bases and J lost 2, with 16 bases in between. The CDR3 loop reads CSIRGGGTYEQYF. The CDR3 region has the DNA TGCAGCATCAGGGGCGGGGGCACCTACGAGCAGTACTTC.

The CDR3 here is CASRRWDSSGNTIYF. In DNA form, the CDR3 reads TGTGCCAGCAGAAGGTGGGACAGCTCTGGAAACACCATATATTTT. The genes are TRBV7-8 and TRBJ1-3; the match to TRBD1 covers 7 bases. V was clipped by 6 bases and J by 0 bases; unmatched bases: 5. This CDR3 has 15 residues. The germline V gene encodes CDR1 SGHVS and CDR2 FQNEAQ. The whole variable domain, filled in from reference TRBV7-8 and TRBJ1-3, reads GAGVSQSPRYKVAKRGQDVALRCDPISGHVSLFWYQQALGQGPEFLTYFQNEAQLDKSGLPSDRFFAERPEGSVSTLKIQRTQQEDSAVYLCASRRWDSSGNTIYFGEGSWLTVV.

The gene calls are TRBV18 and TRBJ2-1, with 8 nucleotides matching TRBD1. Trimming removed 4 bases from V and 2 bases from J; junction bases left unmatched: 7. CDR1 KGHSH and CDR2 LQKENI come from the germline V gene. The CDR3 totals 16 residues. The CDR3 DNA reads TGTGCCAGCTCACTAGACAGGGGTCGGGCCTACAATGAGCAGTTCTTC. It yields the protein CASSLDRGRAYNEQFF. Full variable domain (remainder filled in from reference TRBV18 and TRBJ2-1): NAGVMQNPRHLVRRRGQEARLRCSPMKGHSHVYWYRQLPEEGLKFMVYLQKENIIDESGMPKERFSAEFPKEGPSILRIQQVVRGDSAAYFCASSLDRGRAYNEQFFGPGTRLTVL.

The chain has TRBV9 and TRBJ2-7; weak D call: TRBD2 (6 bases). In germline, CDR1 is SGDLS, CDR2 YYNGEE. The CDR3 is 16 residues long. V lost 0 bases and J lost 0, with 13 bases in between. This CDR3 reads CASSVGAGTGSYEQYF. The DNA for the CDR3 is TGTGCCAGCAGCGTAGGTGCCGGGACTGGCTCCTACGAGCAGTACTTC.

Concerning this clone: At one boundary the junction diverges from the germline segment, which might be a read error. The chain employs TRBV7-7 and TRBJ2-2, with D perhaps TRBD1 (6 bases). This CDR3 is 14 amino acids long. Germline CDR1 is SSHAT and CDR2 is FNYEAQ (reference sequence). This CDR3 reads CASSSGDGPGELFF. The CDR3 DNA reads TGTGCTAGCAGCTCAGGGGACGGCCCCGGGGAGCTGTTTTTT.

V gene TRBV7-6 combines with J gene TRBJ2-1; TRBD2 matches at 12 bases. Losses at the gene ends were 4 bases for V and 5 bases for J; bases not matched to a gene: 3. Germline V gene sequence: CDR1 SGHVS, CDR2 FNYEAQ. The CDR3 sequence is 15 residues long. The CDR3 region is CASSSGLAGNNEQFF. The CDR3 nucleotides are TGTGCCAGCAGCTCCGGACTAGCGGGGAACAATGAGCAGTTCTTC.

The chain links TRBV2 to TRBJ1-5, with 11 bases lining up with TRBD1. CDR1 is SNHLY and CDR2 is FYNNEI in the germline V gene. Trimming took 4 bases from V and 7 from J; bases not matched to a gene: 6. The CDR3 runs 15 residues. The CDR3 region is CASSGDRGIGQPQHF. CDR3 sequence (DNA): TGTGCCAGCAGTGGGGACAGGGGGATAGGGCAGCCCCAGCATTTT.

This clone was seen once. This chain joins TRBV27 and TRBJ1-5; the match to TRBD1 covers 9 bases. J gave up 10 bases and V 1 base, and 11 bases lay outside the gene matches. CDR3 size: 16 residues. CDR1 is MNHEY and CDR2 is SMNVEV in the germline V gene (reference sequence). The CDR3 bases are TGTGCCAGCAGTTTATTTTTCGGACAGGGGCTTCTTCCCCAGCATTTT. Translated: CASSLFFGQGLLPQHF.

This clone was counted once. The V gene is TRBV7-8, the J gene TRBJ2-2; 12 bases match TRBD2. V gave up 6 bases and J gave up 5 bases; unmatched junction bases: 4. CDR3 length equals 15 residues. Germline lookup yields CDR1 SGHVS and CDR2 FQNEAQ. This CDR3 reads CASRLAGGGTGELFF. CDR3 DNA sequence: TGTGCCAGCAGACTAGCGGGAGGCGGGACCGGGGAGCTGTTTTTT.

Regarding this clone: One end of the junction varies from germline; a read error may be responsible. The CDR3 protein is CASSLAGTGYAW. CDR3 sequence (DNA): TGTGCCAGCAGTTTAGCCGGAACAGGGTATGCTTGG. The chain has TRBV28 and TRBJ1-4, with D maybe TRBD1 (6 bases). Germline assignment: CDR1 MDHEN and CDR2 SYDVKM. The CDR3 consists of 12 residues.

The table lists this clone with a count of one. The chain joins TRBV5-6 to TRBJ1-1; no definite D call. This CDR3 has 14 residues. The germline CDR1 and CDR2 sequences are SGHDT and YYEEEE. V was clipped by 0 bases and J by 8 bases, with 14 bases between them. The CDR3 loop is CASSLAIAGEEAFF. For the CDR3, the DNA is TGTGCCAGCAGCTTGGCCATTGCAGGCGAAGAAGCTTTCTTT.

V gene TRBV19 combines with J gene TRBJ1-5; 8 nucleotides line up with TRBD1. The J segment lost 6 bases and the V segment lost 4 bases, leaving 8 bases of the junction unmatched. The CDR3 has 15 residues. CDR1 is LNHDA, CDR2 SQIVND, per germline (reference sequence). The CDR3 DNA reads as TGTGCCAGTAGTACCCTTGGACAGGGTACTCAGCCCCAGCATTTT. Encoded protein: CASSTLGQGTQPQHF. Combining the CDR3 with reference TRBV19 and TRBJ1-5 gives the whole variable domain DGGITQSPKYLFRKEGQNVTLSCEQNLNHDAMYWYRQDPGQGLRLIYYSQIVNDFQKGDIAEGYSVSREKKESFPLTVTSAQKNPTAFYLCASSTLGQGTQPQHFGDGTRLSIL.

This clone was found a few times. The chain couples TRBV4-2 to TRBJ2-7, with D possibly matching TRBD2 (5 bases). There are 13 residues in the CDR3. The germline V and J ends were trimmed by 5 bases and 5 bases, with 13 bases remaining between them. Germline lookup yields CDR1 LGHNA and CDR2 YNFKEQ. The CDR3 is CASSEGSMNEQYF. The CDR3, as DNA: TGTGCCAGCAGCGAAGGGAGCATGAACGAGCAGTACTTC.

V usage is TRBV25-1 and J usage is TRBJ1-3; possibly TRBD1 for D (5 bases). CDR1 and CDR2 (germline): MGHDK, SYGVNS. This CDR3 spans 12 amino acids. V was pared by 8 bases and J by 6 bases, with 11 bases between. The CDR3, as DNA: TGTGCCAGCGGGGGGGTTACAAACACCATATATTTT. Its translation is CASGGVTNTIYF.

In nucleotides, the CDR3 is TGTGCCAGCAGTTCGGAGAAGGGAGGGGCCGGGGAGCTGTTTTTT. Protein: CASSSEKGGAGELFF. V and J are TRBV13 and TRBJ2-2, with TRBD2 identical over 7 bases. This CDR3 has 15 amino acids. Germline-derived CDR1 and CDR2 are PRHDT and FYEKMQ (reference sequence). The V and J ends lost 6 bases and 6 bases, in that order; junction bases with no gene match: 10.

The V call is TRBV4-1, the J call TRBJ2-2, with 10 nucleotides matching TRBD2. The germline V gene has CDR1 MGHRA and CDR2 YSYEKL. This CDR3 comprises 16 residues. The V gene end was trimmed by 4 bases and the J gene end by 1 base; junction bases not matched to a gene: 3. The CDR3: CASSLLAGGNTGELFF. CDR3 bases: TGCGCCAGCAGCCTGTTAGCGGGAGGGAACACCGGGGAGCTGTTTTTT.

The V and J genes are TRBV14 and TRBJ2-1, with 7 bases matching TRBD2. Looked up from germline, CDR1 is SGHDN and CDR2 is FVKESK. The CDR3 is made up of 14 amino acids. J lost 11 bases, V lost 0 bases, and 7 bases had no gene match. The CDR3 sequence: CASSQDLLAEQQFF. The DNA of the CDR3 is TGTGCCAGCAGCCAAGACCTGCTAGCGGAACAGCAGTTCTTC.

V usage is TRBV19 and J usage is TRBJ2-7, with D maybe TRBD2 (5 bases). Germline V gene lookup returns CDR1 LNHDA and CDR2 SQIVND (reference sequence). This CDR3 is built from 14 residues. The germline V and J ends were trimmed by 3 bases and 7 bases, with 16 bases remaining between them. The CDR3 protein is CASSIGSSGWEQYF. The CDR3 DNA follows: TGTGCCAGTAGTATTGGCAGCTCGGGGTGGGAGCAGTACTTC.

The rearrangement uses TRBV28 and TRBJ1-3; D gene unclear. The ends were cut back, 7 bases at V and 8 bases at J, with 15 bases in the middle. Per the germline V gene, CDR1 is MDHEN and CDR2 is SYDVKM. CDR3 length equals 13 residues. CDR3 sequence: CASIIPGGHTIYF. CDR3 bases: TGTGCCAGCATCATCCCAGGTGGCCACACCATATATTTT.